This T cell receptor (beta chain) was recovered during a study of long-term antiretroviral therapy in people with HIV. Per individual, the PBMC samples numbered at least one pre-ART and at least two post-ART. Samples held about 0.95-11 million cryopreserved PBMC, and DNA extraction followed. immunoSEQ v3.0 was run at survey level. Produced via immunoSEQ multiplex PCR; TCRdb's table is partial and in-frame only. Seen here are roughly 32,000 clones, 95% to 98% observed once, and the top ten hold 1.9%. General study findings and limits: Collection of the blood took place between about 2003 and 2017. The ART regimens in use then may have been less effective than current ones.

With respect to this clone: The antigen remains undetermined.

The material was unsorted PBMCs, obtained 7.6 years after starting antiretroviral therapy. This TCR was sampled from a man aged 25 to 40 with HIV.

CDR3: CASSQENRVPPGELFF. As DNA, the CDR3 is TGTGCCAGCAGCCAAGAAAATAGGGTCCCTCCCGGGGAGCTGTTTTTT. The gene calls are TRBV4-2 and TRBJ2-2; D is unclear. Germline values: CDR1 LGHNA, CDR2 YNFKEQ. V gave up 0 bases and J gave up 6 bases, with 14 bases separating them. The CDR3 contains 16 residues.